The 24 T cell receptor beta chains below all came from one sample that was sequenced in a study of CD8+ T cells in alopecia areata. Extracted RNA was reverse transcribed into cDNA, the sequencing template. Assay: immunoSEQ multiplex PCR; the TCRdb copy retains only in-frame clones and omits some. The table lists about 150,000 clones, 50% to 65% of them singletons. Source material: CD4+ T cells sorted from blood. These receptors all come from a human donor in good health.

This clone has a handful of counts. The chain couples TRBV15 to TRBJ2-4, with TRBD1 identical over 8 bases. V lost 5 bases to trimming and J lost 2 bases; unmatched junction nucleotides: 8. The CDR3 contains 16 residues. The V gene's germline CDR1 is LNHNV and CDR2 YYDKDF (reference sequence). The CDR3 spells CATSGGQAQSKNIQYF. In nucleotides, the CDR3 is TGTGCCACCAGCGGGGGACAGGCCCAATCCAAAAACATTCAGTACTTC. The entire variable domain, with the rest obtained from reference TRBV15 and TRBJ2-4, is as follows: DAMVIQNPRYQVTQFGKPVTLSCSQTLNHNVMYWYQQKSSQAPKLLFHYYDKDFNNEADTPDNFQSRRPNTSFCFLDIRSPGLGDTAMYLCATSGGQAQSKNIQYFGAGTRLSVL.

V and J are TRBV28 and TRBJ1-5, with a weak D call TRBD1 (5 bases). The CDR3 is made up of 14 amino acids. V dropped 7 bases and J dropped 4 bases, with 14 bases sitting between them. Looked up from germline, CDR1 is MDHEN and CDR2 is SYDVKM. CDR3 protein: CASNPAGQNQPQHF. The CDR3 nucleotides read TGTGCCAGCAACCCCGCAGGGCAAAATCAGCCCCAGCATTTT.

J is TRBJ1-2 and V is TRBV28; no definite D call. This CDR3 is built from 14 residues. Per germline, CDR1 MDHEN and CDR2 SYDVKM. With 5 bases removed from V and 5 bases from J, the gap between germline ends came to 15 bases. In DNA form, the CDR3 reads TGTGCCAGCAGTCCCCCGGCAGTCAGTTATGGCTACACCTTC. Its translation: CASSPPAVSYGYTF.

The chain employs TRBV5-4 and TRBJ2-2, with TRBD2 matching 14 bases. From germline, CDR1 is SGHNT and CDR2 YYREEE (reference sequence). There are 17 residues in the CDR3. The V segment lost 4 bases and the J segment 0 bases; nucleotides outside the gene matches: 2. DNA for the CDR3: TGTGCCAGCAGCCAGGGACTAGCGGGAGCGAACACCGGGGAGCTGTTTTTT. Translated: CASSQGLAGANTGELFF.

This clone was seen a handful of times. The chain is built from TRBV30 and TRBJ1-2; no definite D call. Trimming shortened V by 4 bases and J by 8 bases, and 8 bases separated the two germline ends. Germline V gene data show CDR1 as GTSNPN and CDR2 as SVGIG (reference sequence). This CDR3 is 10 amino acids long. The CDR3 here is CAWKVGGYTF. The CDR3 DNA reads TGTGCCTGGAAGGTGGGCGGCTACACCTTC.

This chain joins TRBV15 and TRBJ2-5; no clear D gene. Germline CDR1 LNHNV, CDR2 YYDKDF (reference sequence). This CDR3 spans 12 amino acids. Trimming pared 5 bases from V and 1 base from J, leaving 5 bases between. CDR3 nucleotide sequence: TGTGCCACCAGCTCTGTCCAAGAGACCCAGTACTTC. Translating gives CATSSVQETQYF.

The rearrangement uses TRBV9 and TRBJ2-7; D is perhaps TRBD2 (5 bases). The germline V and J ends were trimmed by 0 bases and 4 bases, with 8 bases remaining between them. This CDR3 is built from 13 residues. The V gene's germline CDR1 is SGDLS and CDR2 YYNGEE. CDR3 protein: CASSVVEGYEQYF. CDR3 nucleotide sequence: TGTGCCAGCAGCGTAGTCGAGGGATACGAGCAGTACTTC.

This chain connects TRBV4-1 to TRBJ2-1, with TRBD2 identical over 14 bases. V dropped 4 bases and J dropped 7; count of bases not matched to a gene: 6. CDR3 size: 16 residues. Germline CDR1 reads MGHRA; CDR2 reads YSYEKL. CDR3 residues: CASSRGGLAGANEQFF. DNA for the CDR3: TGCGCCAGCAGCCGAGGGGGACTAGCGGGAGCAAATGAGCAGTTCTTC.

The chain carries TRBV11-2 and TRBJ2-3; either TRBD1 or TRBD2 may fit D (5 bases each). V lost 8 bases and J lost 6, with 9 bases in between. Looked up from germline, CDR1 is SGHAT and CDR2 is FQNNGV. The CDR3 consists of 11 residues. The CDR3 loop is CASLEGDTQYF. CDR3 nucleotides: TGTGCCAGCCTCGAGGGGGATACGCAGTATTTT. Filled out from reference TRBV11-2 and TRBJ2-3, the complete variable domain reads EAGVAQSPRYKIIEKRQSVAFWCNPISGHATLYWYQQILGQGPKLLIQFQNNGVVDDSQLPKDRFSAERLKGVDSTLKIQPAKLEDSAVYLCASLEGDTQYFGPGTRLTVL.

This clone was detected only once. The chain carries TRBV25-1 and TRBJ2-7; 8 bases fit TRBD1. Trimming removed 6 bases from V and 3 bases from J; junction bases left unmatched: 4. This CDR3 is built from 13 residues. Germline values: CDR1 MGHDK, CDR2 SYGVNS. The CDR3 DNA follows: TGTGCCAGCAGGGGGGACAGGAGCTACGAGCAGTACTTC. Translating it yields CASRGDRSYEQYF.

V is TRBV10-3 and J is TRBJ2-1, with TRBD2 matching 7 bases. This CDR3 has 13 residues. The V gene end was trimmed by 6 bases and the J gene end by 4 bases; junction bases not matched to a gene: 3. Germline V gene lookup returns CDR1 ENHRY and CDR2 SYGVKD. The CDR3, as DNA: TGTGCCATCAGCAAGGGACTATACAATGAGCAGTTCTTC. Its protein is CAISKGLYNEQFF.

As DNA, the CDR3 is TGCGCCAGCAATCTTCTTGGCCAGTACCAAGAGACCCAGTACTTC. Translated: CASNLLGQYQETQYF. This chain connects TRBV5-1 to TRBJ2-5; D gene unclear. V was cut by 6 bases and J by 0 bases, with 15 bases left in between. CDR3 size: 15 residues. Germline CDR1 is SGHRS and CDR2 is YFSETQ. Full variable domain (missing parts from reference TRBV5-1 and TRBJ2-5): KAGVTQTPRYLIKTRGQQVTLSCSPISGHRSVSWYQQTPGQGLQFLFEYFSETQRNKGNFPGRFSGRQFSNSRSEMNVSTLELGDSALYLCASNLLGQYQETQYFGPGTRLLVL.

This clone was observed a few times. The chain recombines TRBV5-1 with TRBJ2-7, with 9 bases matching TRBD1. Germline assignment: CDR1 SGHRS and CDR2 YFSETQ. Trimming took 4 bases from V and 3 from J; bases not matched to a gene: 5. The CDR3 length is 14 residues. The CDR3 loop is CASSPSGQGYEQYF. CDR3 nucleotide sequence: TGCGCCAGCAGCCCCTCGGGACAGGGCTACGAGCAGTACTTC. Drawing the rest from reference TRBV5-1 and TRBJ2-7, the complete variable domain is KAGVTQTPRYLIKTRGQQVTLSCSPISGHRSVSWYQQTPGQGLQFLFEYFSETQRNKGNFPGRFSGRQFSNSRSEMNVSTLELGDSALYLCASSPSGQGYEQYFGPGTRLTVT.

The chain combines TRBV5-8 with TRBJ1-4, with D hard to call. CDR1 is SGHTS, CDR2 YDEGEE, per germline. The V end lost 3 bases, the J end lost 12 bases, and 12 bases lay between the germline ends. The CDR3 is 12 amino acids. For the CDR3, the DNA is TGTGCCAGCAGCTACCGACCCGGACAACTGTTTTTT. Translating it yields CASSYRPGQLFF.

This clone turned up a few times. The rearrangement uses TRBV28 and TRBJ2-3; D is undetermined. The CDR3 covers 12 residues. Germline V CDR1 and CDR2: MDHEN, SYDVKM. V shed 5 bases and J shed 14 bases, with 17 bases lying between them. CDR3 residues: CASSQNPTGWYF. The CDR3 nucleotides are TGTGCCAGCAGTCAAAACCCTACCGGATGGTATTTT.

V and J are TRBV10-3 and TRBJ1-2; 9 positions agree with TRBD1. CDR3 length equals 13 residues. J was trimmed by 6 bases and V by 6 bases; bases with no gene match: 5. The V gene's germline CDR1 is ENHRY and CDR2 SYGVKD. The CDR3 is CAISSGQGNGYTF. For the CDR3, the DNA is TGTGCCATCAGCTCGGGACAGGGAAATGGCTACACCTTC.

The sample holds a few counts of this clone. The genes are TRBV5-6 and TRBJ2-1; a possible D gene is TRBD2 (5 bases). V was clipped by 7 bases and J by 6 bases, with 11 bases between them. CDR3 length: 12 amino acids. The germline V gene encodes CDR1 SGHDT and CDR2 YYEEEE. CDR3 loop: CASGLAGNEQFF. Here the CDR3 DNA reads TGTGCCAGCGGGTTGGCGGGCAATGAGCAGTTCTTC.

The chain combines TRBV7-8 with TRBJ2-1; D is possibly TRBD2 (6 bases). Germline CDR1 reads SGHVS; CDR2 reads FQNEAQ. The V end was cut by 2 bases, the J end by 8 bases, with 16 bases between. CDR3 length: 15 residues. This CDR3 is CASSLSGGKVYEQFF. In DNA form, the CDR3 reads TGTGCCAGCAGCTTATCTGGCGGGAAGGTTTATGAGCAGTTCTTC. Full variable domain (remainder filled in from reference TRBV7-8 and TRBJ2-1): GAGVSQSPRYKVAKRGQDVALRCDPISGHVSLFWYQQALGQGPEFLTYFQNEAQLDKSGLPSDRFFAERPEGSVSTLKIQRTQQEDSAVYLCASSLSGGKVYEQFFGPGTRLTVL.

The chain is built from TRBV29-1 and TRBJ2-7; D is uncertain. The CDR3 totals 13 residues. V lost 6 bases, J lost 2 bases, and 14 bases lay in between. Germline loops: CDR1 SQVTM, CDR2 ANQGSEA. As DNA, the CDR3 is TGCAGCGTGCGCCTTTGGGCCCCCTACGAGCAGTACTTC. It codes for CSVRLWAPYEQYF.

The chain combines TRBV6-5 with TRBJ1-1, with D perhaps matching TRBD1 (5 bases). The CDR3 loop spans 15 amino acids. Germline V gene sequence: CDR1 MNHEY, CDR2 SVGAGI. The V end lost 7 bases, the J end lost 1 base, and 16 bases lay between the germline ends. The CDR3, as DNA: TGTGCCAGCACCCCACCGGGACGATCGAACACTGAAGCTTTCTTT. Translating it yields CASTPPGRSNTEAFF.

The chain employs TRBV5-4 and TRBJ2-4; 7 nucleotides line up with TRBD2. V shed 0 bases, J shed 0 bases, and the junction held 9 bases outside the gene matches. Germline assignment: CDR1 SGHNT and CDR2 YYREEE (reference sequence). CDR3 length: 18 amino acids. The chain's CDR3 is CASSLAAGPHLAKNIQYF. CDR3 in DNA: TGTGCCAGCAGCTTGGCAGCGGGGCCGCACTTAGCCAAAAACATTCAGTACTTC.

There are a few counts of this clone. The chain links TRBV30 to TRBJ1-2; D unresolved. V was clipped by 8 bases and J by 3 bases, with 16 bases between them. The CDR3 consists of 13 residues. The germline gives CDR1 GTSNPN, CDR2 SVGIG (reference sequence). CDR3 protein: CAQRTLSDYGYTF. CDR3 sequence (DNA): TGTGCCCAAAGAACCCTATCGGACTATGGCTACACCTTC. Drawing the rest from reference TRBV30 and TRBJ1-2, the complete variable domain is SQTIHQWPATLVQPVGSPLSLECTVEGTSNPNLYWYRQAAGRGLQLLFYSVGIGQISSEVPQNLSASRPQDRQFILSSKKLLLSDSGFYLCAQRTLSDYGYTFGSGTRLTVV.

The chain joins TRBV6-6 to TRBJ2-7, with 7 positions matching TRBD1. Germline-derived CDR1 and CDR2 are MNHNY and SVGAGI (reference sequence). The CDR3 is 15 residues long. The ends lost 5 bases at V and 2 bases at J; junction bases unmatched: 9. This CDR3 reads CASSPSGQVTYEQYF. CDR3 nucleotides: TGTGCCAGCAGTCCGTCCGGACAGGTGACCTACGAGCAGTACTTC.

The table lists this clone with a few counts. The rearrangement links TRBV28 to TRBJ1-4, with TRBD1 as a possible D gene (6 bases). Germline CDR1 MDHEN, CDR2 SYDVKM. This CDR3 contains 15 residues. Trimming removed 3 bases at V and 7 bases at J, with 15 bases between. CDR3 loop: CASSFPRKGGEKLFF. The CDR3 DNA reads as TGTGCCAGCAGTTTCCCTCGGAAAGGGGGTGAAAAACTGTTTTTT.